The entry that follows covers one T cell receptor beta chain sequence. Source study methods: Using reference gene primer amplification, nucleated cell counts were estimated. Method: immunoSEQ multiplex PCR; TCRdb's copy keeps in-frame clones and lacks some. Clone size and V and J calls were adopted from that table, with D and trimming inferred from the DNA. Among around 300,000 clones listed, around nine tenths were seen once. With V trimmed by 2 bases and J by 3 bases, 4 bases remained unmatched. CDR3 length equals 16 residues. Per the germline V gene, CDR1 is MNHEY and CDR2 is SVGAGI. The data originate from a study of blood T cell repertoires in COVID-19.

Sequenced: peripheral blood. The V and J genes are TRBV6-5 and TRBJ2-6; the match to TRBD1 covers 7 bases. This clonotype originated in a man aged 45 to 65 with acute or convalescent COVID-19. CDR3 sequence (DNA): TGTGCCAGCAGTTACAGGGGGCTTGGTGGGGCCAACGTCCTGACTTTC. It specifies CASSYRGLGGANVLTF.